A selection of T cell receptor beta chains follows, all from one sample in a study of vaccination effects on CD4 cells after COVID-19. The antigens these receptors bind are not known. Profiled with immunoSEQ multiplex PCR; TCRdb holds only in-frame clones, not every one. The top ten hold around 32% of the sample, which has some 28,000 clones, about four fifths seen once. This specimen consisted of CD4+ T cells from PBMCs cultured with SARS-CoV-2 spike peptides, obtained before COVID-19 vaccination. Receptor source: a human donor who received a COVID-19 vaccine. Each CDR3 is given with its conserved first and last residue. The D gene is left open where the match is weak. Clone size is not always given. Where it is, it says once, few, many or a class for expanded clones.

D: .
size: once
J: TRBJ2-5
V: TRBV30
DNA: TGTGCCTGGAGTCGGAGGGGTTCCCAAGAGACCCAGTACTTC
CDR3: CAWSRRGSQETQYF

D: TRBD2
size: .
J: TRBJ2-3
V: TRBV27
DNA: TGTGCCAGCAGTTTATACAAGACTAGCGGGGGTTTAGATACGCAGTATTTT
CDR3: CASSLYKTSGGLDTQYF

D: .
size: .
J: TRBJ1-3
V: TRBV2
DNA: TGTGCCAGCAGTGGGAGGACAGCAGAATCTGGAAACACCATATATTTT
CDR3: CASSGRTAESGNTIYF

D: TRBD2
size: .
J: TRBJ2-3
V: TRBV7-3
DNA: TGTGCCAGCAGCTTAATACTAGCGGGTACGCAGTATTTT
CDR3: CASSLILAGTQYF

D: .
size: .
J: TRBJ2-1
V: TRBV7-2
DNA: TGTGCCAGCAGCTTAGAGAAGCGCGGGGGCCGTGGCGCCTACAATGAGCAGTTCTTC
CDR3: CASSLEKRGGRGAYNEQFF

D: .
size: .
J: TRBJ1-2
V: TRBV11-2
DNA: TGTGCCAGCAGCTTAGTAAGAAAGGGGCCAGGGGACTATGGCTACACCTTC
CDR3: CASSLVRKGPGDYGYTF

D: TRBD1
size: .
J: TRBJ1-2
V: TRBV12-3/TRBV12-4
DNA: TGTGCCAGCAGTTTGAAGGGGGCGGGCGGCTACACCTTC
CDR3: CASSLKGAGGYTF

D: TRBD1
size: .
J: TRBJ1-2
V: TRBV24-1
DNA: TGTGCCACCAGTGATAGACAGGGGTCGGGCTATGGCTACACCTTC
CDR3: CATSDRQGSGYGYTF

D: .
size: few
J: TRBJ1-1
V: TRBV5-1
DNA: TGCGCCAGCAGCTTACAGAACACTGAAGCTTTCTTT
CDR3: CASSLQNTEAFF

D: .
size: once
J: TRBJ1-1
V: TRBV28
DNA: TGTGCCAGCAGTCTAGGATCGAACACTGAAGCTTTCTTT
CDR3: CASSLGSNTEAFF

D: .
size: .
J: TRBJ2-2
V: TRBV6-5
DNA: TGTGCCAGCATTTTCAGGGCGGGGAACACCGGGGAGCTGTTTTTT
CDR3: CASIFRAGNTGELFF

D: TRBD1
size: few
J: TRBJ1-5
V: TRBV6-5
DNA: TGTGCCAGCAGGGTACAGGGGGACGGCAATCAGCCCCAGCATTTT
CDR3: CASRVQGDGNQPQHF

D: .
size: .
J: TRBJ2-2
V: TRBV19
DNA: TGTGCCAGTAATAGGCAGGGAATGGACACCGGGGAGCTGTTTTTT
CDR3: CASNRQGMDTGELFF

D: TRBD2
size: .
J: TRBJ2-5
V: TRBV25-1
DNA: TGTGCCAGCAGTGTAACTAGCGCAGAGACCCAGTACTTC
CDR3: CASSVTSAETQYF

D: TRBD2
size: .
J: TRBJ2-1
V: TRBV30
DNA: TGTGCCTGGAGTGTACGCCTAGCGGGAATCAATGAGCAGTTCTTC
CDR3: CAWSVRLAGINEQFF

D: .
size: .
J: TRBJ2-1
V: TRBV3-1/TRBV3-2
DNA: TGTGCCAGCAGCCGGACGGGCGGTGAGCAGTTCTTC
CDR3: CASSRTGGEQFF

D: TRBD1
size: .
J: TRBJ2-7
V: TRBV5-5
DNA: TGTGCCAGCAGCCGCCAGACAGGGGCCTACGAGCAGTACTTC
CDR3: CASSRQTGAYEQYF

D: .
size: few
J: TRBJ2-1
V: TRBV29-1
DNA: TGCAGCGTTGCTGCGTTTCAAGTCAATGAGCAGTTCTTC
CDR3: CSVAAFQVNEQFF

D: .
size: .
J: TRBJ2-3
V: TRBV7-8
DNA: TGTGCCAGCAGCTTAGCCTTTACAGATACGCAGTATTTT
CDR3: CASSLAFTDTQYF

D: TRBD1
size: medium-sized
J: TRBJ1-4
V: TRBV6-1
DNA: TGTGCCAGCAGTGAAGCGAGGCGACAGGGGGTGGGAAAACTGTTTTTT
CDR3: CASSEARRQGVGKLFF

D: .
size: .
J: TRBJ2-1
V: TRBV7-7
DNA: TGTGCTAGCAGCCCACAGGGCCGAGGGCATGAGCAGTTCTTC
CDR3: CASSPQGRGHEQFF

D: .
size: .
J: TRBJ1-1
V: TRBV29-1
DNA: TGCAGCGGGTCGGGACACTTGAACACTGAAGCTTTCTTT
CDR3: CSGSGHLNTEAFF

D: .
size: .
J: TRBJ2-6
V: TRBV9
DNA: TGTGCCAGCAGCGTAGACACATCCGGGGCCAACGTCCTGACTTTC
CDR3: CASSVDTSGANVLTF

D: .
size: .
J: TRBJ1-2
V: TRBV28
DNA: TGTGCCAGCAGTTGGGGGCGCGGGATCGACTATGGCTACACCTTC
CDR3: CASSWGRGIDYGYTF

D: TRBD2
size: .
J: TRBJ2-1
V: TRBV28
DNA: TGTGCCAGCAGTTATTTAGCGGGAGGCCGCAATGAGCAGTTCTTC
CDR3: CASSYLAGGRNEQFF

D: .
size: once
J: TRBJ1-4
V: TRBV10-3
DNA: TGTGCCATCAGTGAGTCGAACAGCTTTAATGAAAAACTGTTTTTT
CDR3: CAISESNSFNEKLFF

D: .
size: few
J: TRBJ1-6
V: TRBV4-3
DNA: TGCGCCAGCAGCCAAGAGTCGGGGGTCAATTCACCCCTCCACTTT
CDR3: CASSQESGVNSPLHF

D: TRBD1
size: few
J: TRBJ1-5
V: TRBV12-5
DNA: TGTGCTAGTGGGACAGGGGGGAATCAGCCCCAGCATTTT
CDR3: CASGTGGNQPQHF

D: TRBD1
size: few
J: TRBJ2-7
V: TRBV5-1
DNA: TGCGCCAGCAGCTTCGAGCCAGGGGGCTACGAGCAGTACTTC
CDR3: CASSFEPGGYEQYF

D: TRBD2
size: .
J: TRBJ2-7
V: TRBV18
DNA: TGTGCCAGCTCCCCGGGACTAGCGGGATCAGGGCAGTACTTC
CDR3: CASSPGLAGSGQYF

D: .
size: .
J: TRBJ2-7
V: TRBV27
DNA: TGTGCCAGCCGTGGCCTGGGATCCTACGAGCAGTACTTC
CDR3: CASRGLGSYEQYF

D: .
size: .
J: TRBJ1-3
V: TRBV30
DNA: TGTGCCTGGAGTCGAAGCCGGACGTCCGTTTCTGGAAACACCATATATTTT
CDR3: CAWSRSRTSVSGNTIYF

D: TRBD1
size: .
J: TRBJ1-1
V: TRBV6-2/TRBV6-3
DNA: TGTGCCAGCAGTTACCTTACCGGGACAGGGATCTTCTACACTGAAGCTTTCTTT
CDR3: CASSYLTGTGIFYTEAFF

D: .
size: .
J: TRBJ1-2
V: TRBV18
DNA: TGTGCCAGCTCACCGAGCCTTAACTATGGCTACACCTTC
CDR3: CASSPSLNYGYTF

D: .
size: few
J: TRBJ2-1
V: TRBV7-9
DNA: TGTGCTGAGGGGGGGCGGAACATTAACAATGAGCAGTTCTTC
CDR3: CAEGGRNINNEQFF

D: TRBD1
size: .
J: TRBJ1-6
V: TRBV2
DNA: TGTGCCAGCAGTCTCGGGACAGGGTATTCACCCCTCCACTTT
CDR3: CASSLGTGYSPLHF

D: .
size: .
J: TRBJ1-2
V: TRBV30
DNA: TGTGCCTGGAGTGTTCAGACCTGGGGCTACACCTTC
CDR3: CAWSVQTWGYTF

D: TRBD1
size: .
J: TRBJ2-7
V: TRBV10-3
DNA: TGTGCCATCTCCGGCGGGTTGAGGGGGCACCCCTACGAGCAGTACTTC
CDR3: CAISGGLRGHPYEQYF

D: .
size: .
J: TRBJ1-2
V: TRBV30
DNA: TGTGCCTGGAGTGTACGGGACTATGGCTACACCTTC
CDR3: CAWSVRDYGYTF

D: .
size: .
J: TRBJ2-5
V: TRBV6-5
DNA: TGTGCCAGCAGGGCTGGACAAGAGACCCAGTACTTC
CDR3: CASRAGQETQYF

D: .
size: .
J: TRBJ1-3
V: TRBV5-5
DNA: TGTGCCAGCAGCTCGGGGGGAAACACCATATATTTT
CDR3: CASSSGGNTIYF

D: .
size: .
J: TRBJ1-1
V: TRBV5-6
DNA: TGTGCCAGCAGCTTGGGGGCGTGGACGACTGAAGCTTTCTTT
CDR3: CASSLGAWTTEAFF

D: .
size: .
J: TRBJ2-5
V: TRBV5-5
DNA: TGTGCCAGCGGGGCGAGCCAAGAGACCCAGTACTTC
CDR3: CASGASQETQYF

D: TRBD1
size: few
J: TRBJ1-5
V: TRBV2
DNA: TGTGCCAGCAGTGAATGGGGGACAGGGTTTAATAGCAATCAGCCCCAGCATTTT
CDR3: CASSEWGTGFNSNQPQHF

D: .
size: once
J: TRBJ2-7
V: TRBV5-4
DNA: TGTGCCTCAGGGGCTGCGGGGAGGGATTACGAGCAGTACTTC
CDR3: CASGAAGRDYEQYF

D: .
size: .
J: TRBJ2-7
V: TRBV21-1
DNA: TGTGCCAGTGCGCCCAGTGGACAGGGGGGAACCTACGAGCAGTACTTC
CDR3: CASAPSGQGGTYEQYF

D: TRBD1
size: .
J: TRBJ1-1
V: TRBV3-1/TRBV3-2
DNA: TGTGCCAGCAGGAGCAGAGGAGGGGGCGGCCTGGCTTTCTTT
CDR3: CASRSRGGGGLAFF

D: .
size: .
J: TRBJ1-2
V: TRBV25-1
DNA: TGTGCCAGCAGACAGAGTCCCTATGGCTACACCTTC
CDR3: CASRQSPYGYTF

D: TRBD2
size: .
J: TRBJ2-7
V: TRBV2
DNA: TGTGCCAGCCAGGAGCGGGAGGGCGTGCCCTACGAGCAGTACTTC
CDR3: CASQEREGVPYEQYF

D: .
size: .
J: TRBJ2-7
V: TRBV21-1
DNA: TGTGCCAGCACCCCGACTAGCGGGAGGGTCTACGAGCAGTACTTC
CDR3: CASTPTSGRVYEQYF

D: .
size: .
J: TRBJ2-6
V: TRBV14
DNA: TGTGCCAGCACGAACTCTGGGGCCAACGTCCTGACTTTC
CDR3: CASTNSGANVLTF

D: TRBD1
size: .
J: TRBJ1-1
V: TRBV5-6
DNA: TGTGCCAGCAGCCGGGACAGGGACACTGAAGCTTTCTTT
CDR3: CASSRDRDTEAFF

D: .
size: .
J: TRBJ1-4
V: TRBV10-3
DNA: TGTGCCATCAGTGAGACAGATAATGAAAAACTGTTTTTT
CDR3: CAISETDNEKLFF